Shown below are 26 T cell receptor beta chains from a single sample sequenced in a study of cytomegalovirus exposure and HLA in healthy donors. The study ran its PCR with 60 Vbeta and 13 Jbeta primers. The data were produced by immunoSEQ multiplex PCR, yet TCRdb's version contains in-frame clones alone and is incomplete. The sample includes approximately 80,000 clones, 78% of them seen just once. Sequenced material: PBMCs. Receptors originate from a male donor in good health and CMV-seropositive.

This clone was seen just once. The chain joins TRBV7-2 to TRBJ2-4; tentatively, D is TRBD2 (5 bases). Germline CDR1 is SGHTA and CDR2 is FQGNSA. This CDR3 is built from 15 residues. V was cut by 5 bases and J by 8 bases, with 19 bases left in between. The CDR3 loop reads CASSGYGPGRDIQYF. CDR3 nucleotides: TGTGCCAGCAGCGGCTACGGGCCCGGGCGGGACATTCAGTACTTC.

CDR3 DNA sequence: TGTGCCAGCAGACTAAACAGGGGACAGCCCCAGCATTTT. It is translated as CASRLNRGQPQHF. This chain links TRBV27 with TRBJ1-5, with 7 bases aligning to TRBD1. CDR3 length: 13 amino acids. Trimming at V came to 6 bases and at J to 7 bases, leaving 6 bases not matched to a gene. Germline CDR1 and CDR2: MNHEY and SMNVEV (reference sequence).

J is TRBJ2-7 and V is TRBV28; 7 bases match TRBD1. Germline CDR1 MDHEN, CDR2 SYDVKM. This CDR3 region has 15 residues. Trimming removed 3 bases from V and 3 bases from J; junction bases left unmatched: 8. CDR3 sequence: CASSLGTGASYEQYF. The DNA for the CDR3 is TGTGCCAGCAGTTTGGGTACAGGGGCAAGCTACGAGCAGTACTTC.

The CDR3, as DNA: TGTGCCACCGCCCAGGGGGCCCATACGCAGTATTTT. Translated: CATAQGAHTQYF. The gene calls are TRBV6-5 and TRBJ2-3; the match to TRBD1 covers 8 bases. With V trimmed by 10 bases and J by 7 bases, 7 bases remained unmatched. This CDR3 region has 12 residues. Germline lookup yields CDR1 MNHEY and CDR2 SVGAGI.

This chain links TRBV15 with TRBJ2-7, with unresolved D. The CDR3 is made up of 12 amino acids. V was pared by 2 bases and J by 5 bases, with 7 bases between. Germline CDR1 is LNHNV and CDR2 is YYDKDF (reference sequence). CDR3 nucleotides: TGTGCCACCAGCAGATTAAATAACGAGCAGTACTTC. Translation gives CATSRLNNEQYF.

The J gene is TRBJ2-1, the V gene TRBV5-1; D is perhaps TRBD1 (6 bases). The CDR3 consists of 15 residues. CDR1 is SGHRS and CDR2 is YFSETQ in the germline V gene. Trimming shortened V by 6 bases and J by 0 bases, and 13 bases separated the two germline ends. The CDR3 protein is CASTTDRSSYNEQFF. Written as DNA, the CDR3 is TGCGCCAGCACTACTGACAGGAGCTCCTACAATGAGCAGTTCTTC.

This clone was counted between two and nine times. The rearrangement links TRBV13 to TRBJ2-1, with 7 bases aligning to TRBD1. The CDR3 covers 14 residues. Germline V lookup: CDR1 PRHDT, CDR2 FYEKMQ (reference sequence). Unmatched junction bases numbered 4, after V lost 4 bases and J lost 4 bases. The DNA of the CDR3 is TGTGCCAGCAGCTCCACGACAGGGTACAATGAGCAGTTCTTC. It yields the protein CASSSTTGYNEQFF.

This clone has a handful of counts. CDR3 DNA sequence: TGTGCCAGCAGCTTACCGGGACTAGCAGGGACCCAGTACTTC. Protein sequence: CASSLPGLAGTQYF. This sequence joins TRBV5-4 and TRBJ2-5; 9 positions match TRBD2. CDR1 is SGHNT and CDR2 is YYREEE in the germline V gene (reference sequence). The CDR3 length is 14 residues. V lost 2 bases and J lost 7; bases outside the gene matches: 6.

This clone was observed a single time. The chain has TRBV28 and TRBJ2-3, with 14 bases identical to TRBD2. CDR3 length equals 14 residues. V lost 8 bases to trimming and J lost 4 bases; unmatched junction nucleotides: 2. Germline V lookup: CDR1 MDHEN, CDR2 SYDVKM. This chain's CDR3 is CASETSGRADTQYF. Written as DNA, the CDR3 is TGTGCCAGCGAGACTAGCGGGAGGGCAGATACGCAGTATTTT.

With regard to this clone: Compared with germline, one end of the junction differs, possibly owing to a read error. The rearrangement uses TRBV20-1 and TRBJ1-1; no definite D call. Germline CDR1 DFQATT, CDR2 SNEGSKA (reference sequence). The CDR3 covers 11 residues. The CDR3 coding sequence is TGCAGTGCAAGAGCGTCCACTGAAGCTTTCTTT. Its translation: CSARASTEAFF.

With respect to this clone: Mismatch with germline at one junction end may stem from a read error. The chain has TRBV7-9 and TRBJ1-1; the D is unclear. The germline V gene encodes CDR1 SEHNR and CDR2 FQNEAQ (reference sequence). This CDR3 has 15 residues. The CDR3 reads CSSSVNSNRGTEAFF. The DNA of the CDR3 is TGTTCCAGCAGCGTAAACTCTAATCGGGGCACTGAAGCTTTCTTT.

CDR3 sequence: CASNSWGIYEQYF. The CDR3 DNA reads TGTGCCAGCAATTCTTGGGGCATATACGAGCAGTACTTC. J is TRBJ2-7 and V is TRBV6-1; maybe TRBD1 (5 bases). From germline, CDR1 is MNHNS and CDR2 SASEGT. The length of the CDR3 is 13 residues. V shed 7 bases and J shed 4 bases, with 14 bases lying between them.

The chain is built from TRBV7-9 and TRBJ2-7; TRBD1 aligns across 8 bases. Per germline, CDR1 SEHNR and CDR2 FQNEAQ (reference sequence). The CDR3 is 14 residues long. The V segment lost 4 bases and the J segment 6 bases; nucleotides outside the gene matches: 8. The CDR3 protein is CASSSIGQGSEQYF. The CDR3 DNA follows: TGTGCCAGCAGCTCTATTGGACAGGGCTCCGAGCAGTACTTC.

The chain combines TRBV5-4 with TRBJ2-3, with TRBD1 matching 12 bases. J gave up 3 bases and V 4 bases, and 3 bases lay outside the gene matches. In germline, CDR1 is SGHNT, CDR2 YYREEE (reference sequence). The CDR3 totals 15 residues. The CDR3 sequence: CASSGDRGRTDTQYF. The CDR3 DNA is TGTGCCAGCAGCGGGGACAGGGGGCGAACAGATACGCAGTATTTT.

This clone was observed many times. The chain joins TRBV19 to TRBJ2-3; 11 positions match TRBD2. CDR3 length: 19 amino acids. The germline CDR1 and CDR2 sequences are LNHDA and SQIVND (reference sequence). The V and J ends lost 4 bases and 2 bases, in that order; junction bases with no gene match: 14. The CDR3, as DNA: TGTGCCAGTAGTAAAAGACCCGGACTAGCGGGTTCCATCACAGATACGCAGTATTTT. Its translation: CASSKRPGLAGSITDTQYF.

The chain employs TRBV7-8 and TRBJ2-3; 8 bases fit TRBD1. CDR1 and CDR2 (germline): SGHVS, FQNEAQ. CDR3 length equals 15 residues. V lost 3 bases and J lost 5; bases outside the gene matches: 7. The CDR3 region is CASSFLLQGGDTQYF. The CDR3 DNA reads as TGTGCCAGCAGCTTCCTCCTACAGGGGGGAGATACGCAGTATTTT.

The J gene is TRBJ1-5, the V gene TRBV7-2; perhaps TRBD1 as D (6 bases). Trimming took off 8 bases at V and 4 bases at J, with 12 bases between the two ends. The CDR3 length is 13 residues. Germline V lookup: CDR1 SGHTA, CDR2 FQGNSA. CDR3 nucleotides: TGTGCCAGCGGACAGCGTGGGAATCAGCCCCAGCATTTT. It encodes CASGQRGNQPQHF.

The rearrangement links TRBV6-4 to TRBJ2-1, with D perhaps matching TRBD2 (5 bases). The length of the CDR3 is 13 residues. V shed 5 bases and J shed 9 bases, with 14 bases lying between them. Germline V lookup: CDR1 MRHNA, CDR2 SNTAGT. This CDR3 reads CASSSEGVSEQFF. CDR3 bases: TGTGCCAGCAGTTCAGAGGGAGTCAGTGAGCAGTTCTTC.

The chain carries TRBV5-4 and TRBJ2-4, with 10 nucleotides matching TRBD2. Germline loops: CDR1 SGHNT, CDR2 YYREEE (reference sequence). Unmatched junction bases numbered 10, after V lost 1 base and J lost 9 bases. The CDR3 loop spans 16 amino acids. The CDR3, as DNA: TGTGCCAGCAGCTTGCCCCTGACTAGCGGGTTTGGCATTCAGTACTTC. Its protein is CASSLPLTSGFGIQYF.

This clone has more than one count but fewer than ten. The rearrangement uses TRBV28 and TRBJ2-1, with 8 bases that match TRBD2. Trimming cost V 5 bases and J 5 bases; bases outside gene matches: 11. CDR3 size: 16 residues. The V gene's germline CDR1 is MDHEN and CDR2 SYDVKM. The CDR3 nucleotides are TGTGCCAGCAGTGACCTAGGACTAGCAGTTAACAATGAGCAGTTCTTC. Translating it yields CASSDLGLAVNNEQFF. The full variable domain, rest sourced from reference TRBV28 and TRBJ2-1, is DVKVTQSSRYLVKRTGEKVFLECVQDMDHENMFWYRQDPGLGLRLIYFSYDVKMKEKGDIPEGYSVSREKKERFSLILESASTNQTSMYLCASSDLGLAVNNEQFFGPGTRLTVL.

This chain uses TRBV18 with TRBJ2-7, with a tentative D call TRBD2 (7 bases). The CDR3 extends over 15 amino acids. Trimming removed 3 bases at V and 4 bases at J, with 16 bases between. Germline V gene lookup returns CDR1 KGHSH and CDR2 LQKENI. The CDR3 coding sequence is TGTGCCAGCTCACCGGGGGGGCTAGCGCCTTACGAGCAGTACTTC. This codes for CASSPGGLAPYEQYF.

This clone occurred once. The chain joins TRBV5-4 to TRBJ2-1; TRBD1 is a possible D gene (6 bases). CDR1 SGHNT and CDR2 YYREEE come from the germline V gene (reference sequence). The CDR3 runs 12 residues. The V gene lost 0 bases and the J gene lost 9 bases, with 7 bases spanning the gap. CDR3 residues: CASSLVGGEQFF. The DNA for the CDR3 is TGTGCCAGCAGCTTGGTAGGGGGTGAGCAGTTCTTC.

The chain has TRBV2 and TRBJ2-7, with D maybe TRBD1 (7 bases). Germline V lookup: CDR1 SNHLY, CDR2 FYNNEI. The CDR3 sequence is 13 residues long. Trimming stripped 7 bases from V and 5 bases from J, with 15 bases between. CDR3: CASNARGDHEQYF. The CDR3 DNA sequence: TGTGCCAGCAACGCCAGGGGGGATCACGAGCAGTACTTC.

The chain couples TRBV11-1 to TRBJ1-5; D uncertain. This CDR3 comprises 15 residues. With 1 base removed from V and 0 bases from J, the gap between germline ends came to 7 bases. Germline V gene sequence: CDR1 SGHAT, CDR2 FQDESV (reference sequence). CDR3 in DNA: TGTGCCAGCAGCTTAGGCGGCGATAGCAATCAGCCCCAGCATTTT. Amino acids: CASSLGGDSNQPQHF.

The genes are TRBV7-9 and TRBJ2-3; perhaps TRBD2 as D (5 bases). This CDR3 is 15 amino acids long. Deletions cut 3 bases from V and 1 base from J, with 11 bases between. Per germline, CDR1 SEHNR and CDR2 FQNEAQ (reference sequence). In nucleotides, the CDR3 is TGTGCCAGCAGCTTTATGTTGAGGGGCACAGATACGCAGTATTTT. As protein: CASSFMLRGTDTQYF.

The chain uses TRBV7-9 and TRBJ2-4, with D tentatively TRBD1 (6 bases). Per the germline V gene, CDR1 is SEHNR and CDR2 is FQNEAQ (reference sequence). The CDR3 consists of 18 residues. The V end lost 1 base, the J end lost 0 bases, and 16 bases lay between the germline ends. The CDR3 here is CASSLGVMGALAKNIQYF. In nucleotides, the CDR3 is TGTGCCAGCAGCTTAGGTGTAATGGGGGCGCTAGCCAAAAACATTCAGTACTTC.